This T cell receptor beta chain was sequenced in a study of T cells expressing NK-cell markers. TCRdb processed the 5' RACE reads again and assigns one entry to each CDR3 protein, with no DNA. The ten top clones account for 4% to 4.5%, within a sample of hundreds of thousands of distinct CDR3 sequences. The germline V gene has CDR1 KGHSY and CDR2 FQNENV. CDR3 size: 17 residues. Sequenced: blood T cells: a sorted CD56 or NKG2C T cell subset, CD4+ or CD8+ T cells, or bulk PBMC T cells (not recorded which). The source is a woman between 18 and 69 years old in good health. The chain has TRBV16 and TRBJ2-3; no DNA is available, so the TRBD1 call from TCRdb remains unchecked. The CDR3 protein is CASSQMAGTPSTDTQYF.